Included here is one T cell receptor beta chain sequence, with context. Antigen unknown. Sequenced by immunoSEQ multiplex PCR; TCRdb stores in-frame clones only, minus some. This table has about 14,000 clones, roughly 71% appearing once. This record belongs to a study of neoadjuvant anti-PD-1 for oral cavity cancer. Study-level background: Around day 43, patients without progression received a fourth nivolumab dose before surgery. Study observations and caveats: After neoadjuvant nivolumab, PBMC T cell clonality was significantly higher in non-responders than responders. Only a few patients per response group were TCR-analyzed; validation needed.

Specified time point: after neoadjuvant nivolumab, at surgical resection. V was clipped by 1 base and J by 5 bases, with 15 bases between them. The CDR3 is 16 residues long. CDR1 LNHDA and CDR2 SQIVND come from the germline V gene (reference sequence). Specimen: PBMCs, collected after nivolumab (anti-PD-1) treatment. The rearrangement uses TRBV19 and TRBJ2-1, with D perhaps TRBD1 (6 bases). The TCR was taken from a person between 40 and 79 years old with oral cavity squamous cell carcinoma. The CDR3 bases are TGTGCCAGTAGTATAGGTACGACAGGACATAACAATGAGCAGTTCTTC. Protein product: CASSIGTTGHNNEQFF.